The 13 T cell receptor beta chains below all came from one sample that was sequenced in a study of cytomegalovirus exposure and HLA in healthy donors. The PCR used 60 Vbeta and 13 Jbeta primers. TCRdb keeps only in-frame clones here, not all; method: immunoSEQ multiplex PCR. This table holds 150,000 to 200,000 clones, about 9% found once. The sequencing sample was made of PBMCs. The receptor source for this set is a woman aged 30 to 39 in good health and CMV-seropositive.

V and J are TRBV11-3 and TRBJ2-3; 7 bases line up with TRBD1. This CDR3 contains 17 residues. The V and J ends lost 5 bases and 0 bases, in that order; junction bases with no gene match: 11. The germline CDR1 and CDR2 sequences are SGHNT and YENEEA. Here the CDR3 DNA reads TGTGCCAGCAGCACCCCTCGACAGGGACCGAGCACAGATACGCAGTATTTT. It specifies CASSTPRQGPSTDTQYF.

This clone was counted only a few times. The conserved phenylalanine or tryptophan normally closing the CDR3 is absent here, so this likely arose from a read error. CDR3 sequence (DNA): TGCGCCAGCAGCTTGGGGCAGCGCTATGGCTACACCGTC. This encodes CASSLGQRYGYTV. The rearrangement uses TRBV5-1 and TRBJ1-2; no definite D call. Germline V gives CDR1 SGHRS, CDR2 YFSETQ. This CDR3 comprises 13 residues. The V and J ends lost 0 bases and 4 bases respectively, with 7 bases between them.

The chain joins TRBV5-4 to TRBJ2-3; D unresolved. The CDR3 runs to 15 residues. Per the germline V gene, CDR1 is SGHNT and CDR2 is YYREEE (reference sequence). Trimming removed 0 bases at V and 1 base at J, with 9 bases between. The CDR3, as DNA: TGTGCCAGCAGCTTGGGTGGGCTCGGCACAGATACGCAGTATTTT. Its protein product is CASSLGGLGTDTQYF. Based on the CDR3 plus reference TRBV5-4 and TRBJ2-3, the full variable domain is ETGVTQSPTHLIKTRGQQVTLRCSSQSGHNTVSWYQQALGQGPQFIFQYYREEENGRGNFPPRFSGLQFPNYSSELNVNALELDDSALYLCASSLGGLGTDTQYFGPGTRLTVL.

This clone was seen more than once but under ten times. The V and J genes are TRBV5-6 and TRBJ1-2; D is perhaps TRBD1 (6 bases). The CDR3 length is 15 residues. V was trimmed by 0 bases and J by 4 bases, leaving 13 bases between them. The germline gives CDR1 SGHDT, CDR2 YYEEEE. In nucleotides, the CDR3 is TGTGCCAGCAGCTTGGCTGGGGGCGCAGGCTATGGCTACACCTTC. Its protein is CASSLAGGAGYGYTF.

V is TRBV15 and J is TRBJ1-6; possible D gene TRBD1, 6 bases. The V end was cut by 0 bases, the J end by 4 bases, with 13 bases between. Germline assignment: CDR1 LNHNV and CDR2 YYDKDF (reference sequence). The CDR3 has 17 amino acids. CDR3 coding DNA: TGTGCCACCAGCAGAGAGCGGGGGGGCGATTATAATTCACCCCTCCACTTT. It translates to CATSRERGGDYNSPLHF.

The chain carries TRBV19 and TRBJ1-5; D may be TRBD1 (5 bases). The V gene's germline CDR1 is LNHDA and CDR2 SQIVND (reference sequence). The CDR3 covers 17 residues. V was clipped by 2 bases and J by 5 bases, with 19 bases between them. The CDR3 loop reads CASSISTPLGAYQPQHF. In nucleotides, the CDR3 is TGTGCCAGTAGTATATCCACCCCATTAGGGGCCTATCAGCCCCAGCATTTT.

CDR3 DNA: TGCGCCAGCAGCTTGGGCCTAGCTATCACAGATACGCAGTATTTT. Encoded protein: CASSLGLAITDTQYF. The chain recombines TRBV5-1 with TRBJ2-3; a weak D match, TRBD2 (5 bases). The V gene's germline CDR1 is SGHRS and CDR2 YFSETQ. The CDR3 spans 15 residues. The ends were cut back, 0 bases at V and 2 bases at J, with 10 bases in the middle.

This clone came up a few times. V and J are TRBV4-2 and TRBJ2-2; the match to TRBD2 covers 9 bases. The CDR3 covers 16 residues. The germline V gene has CDR1 LGHNA and CDR2 YNFKEQ. The junction had 4 bases not matched to a gene; V was cut back by 4 bases and J by 1 base. CDR3 protein: CASSRRLAENTGELFF. CDR3 nucleotides: TGTGCCAGCAGCCGCAGACTAGCGGAGAACACCGGGGAGCTGTTTTTT.

This clone was picked up a small number of times. The V call is TRBV7-6, the J call TRBJ2-2; D may be TRBD1 (5 bases). Germline-derived CDR1 and CDR2 are SGHVS and FNYEAQ. The V and J ends lost 3 bases and 1 base respectively, with 12 bases between them. There are 16 residues in the CDR3. The CDR3 protein is CASSFLRGENTGELFF. CDR3 in DNA: TGTGCCAGCAGCTTCCTTAGGGGTGAGAACACCGGGGAGCTGTTTTTT.

The table lists this clone with a few counts. The rearrangement uses TRBV7-9 and TRBJ1-1, with 7 bases fitting TRBD1. The CDR3 totals 15 residues. Per germline, CDR1 SEHNR and CDR2 FQNEAQ (reference sequence). J lost 1 base, V lost 2 bases, and 4 bases had no gene match. CDR3 in amino acids: CASSLPGGKNTEAFF. DNA of the CDR3: TGTGCCAGCAGCTTACCAGGGGGGAAGAACACTGAAGCTTTCTTT.

This clone was detected only once. The chain carries TRBV6-6 and TRBJ2-5, with D possibly TRBD1 on 5 matching bases. The V and J ends lost 7 bases and 5 bases respectively, with 11 bases between them. The CDR3 loop spans 12 amino acids. Germline-derived CDR1 and CDR2 are MNHNY and SVGAGI (reference sequence). The CDR3 is CASNRPRETQYF. The CDR3 coding sequence is TGTGCCAGCAACAGGCCTAGGGAGACCCAGTACTTC.

The chain is built from TRBV30 and TRBJ1-6, with D possibly being TRBD1 (6 bases). Germline assignment: CDR1 GTSNPN and CDR2 SVGIG (reference sequence). The CDR3 runs 13 residues. CDR3 protein: CVRWGRGGSPLHF. CDR3 nucleotides: TGTGTCCGGTGGGGGCGCGGGGGTTCACCCCTCCACTTT.

The J gene is TRBJ2-3, the V gene TRBV27; TRBD2 matches at 7 bases. CDR1 and CDR2 (germline): MNHEY, SMNVEV (reference sequence). V lost 3 bases, J lost 7 bases, and 1 base stayed unmatched. This CDR3 contains 12 residues. CDR3 in amino acids: CASSFGTNTQYF. CDR3 nucleotide sequence: TGTGCCAGCAGTTTCGGGACTAATACGCAGTATTTT.